Listed below are T cell receptor beta chains from one sample, sequenced in a study of blood T cell repertoires in COVID-19. Repertoires were generated with immunoSEQ multiplex PCR, while TCRdb's copy carries only in-frame clones and drops some. Altogether under 300,000 clones are present, about 91% being singletons, with the ten largest covering more than 1%. Sequencing was performed on PBMCs or T cells enriched from blood (not recorded which). These receptors were obtained from a human donor in a cohort exposed to, infected with or recovered from COVID-19 (not recorded which). The donor label of this sample is uncertain. Both conserved end residues are part of each CDR3. D genes are given only for firm matches. Clone size is given for some rows only: seen once, a few or many times, or a class if the clone is expanded.

v_gene	abundance	d_gene	j_gene	CDR3aa	CDR3nt
TRBV5-1	.	.	TRBJ2-2	CASSPDAAAGELFF	TGCGCCAGCAGCCCGGATGCGGCTGCGGGGGAGCTGTTTTTT
TRBV20-1	.	TRBD1	TRBJ2-4	CSASGQGNLAKNIQYF	TGCAGTGCTAGTGGACAGGGGAACCTAGCCAAAAACATTCAGTACTTC
TRBV28	.	TRBD1	TRBJ1-2	CASSPFRKGRGLIYGYTF	TGTGCCAGCAGTCCCTTCAGGAAGGGCAGGGGGCTAATCTATGGCTACACCTTC
TRBV15	.	.	TRBJ2-1	CATSTLTTGYNEQFF	TGTGCCACCAGCACCTTGACGACAGGTTACAATGAGCAGTTCTTC
TRBV9	.	.	TRBJ1-6	CASSVRTENSPLHF	TGTGCCAGCAGCGTTAGAACAGAGAATTCACCCCTCCACTTT
TRBV20-1	.	TRBD2	TRBJ2-1	CSASAAGDTYNEQFF	TGCAGTGCTAGTGCCGCGGGGGATACCTACAATGAGCAGTTCTTC
TRBV5-6	.	.	TRBJ1-1	CASSFGRSTEAFF	TGTGCCAGCAGCTTTGGCCGGAGCACTGAAGCTTTCTTT
TRBV7-8	.	TRBD1	TRBJ2-2	CASSLLGQGNTGELFF	TGTGCCAGCAGCTTACTTGGACAGGGGAACACCGGGGAGCTGTTTTTT
TRBV7-2	.	TRBD2	TRBJ2-1	CASSLLPSGGGNEQFF	TGTGCCAGCAGCTTACTTCCTAGCGGGGGGGGCAATGAGCAGTTCTTC
TRBV7-6	.	TRBD2	TRBJ2-1	CASSRDLAGSPNEQFF	TGTGCCAGCAGTCGCGATCTAGCGGGCTCCCCTAATGAGCAGTTCTTC
TRBV7-3	.	TRBD2	TRBJ2-1	CASSVTSGPYNEQFF	TGTGCCAGCAGCGTCACTAGCGGGCCCTACAATGAGCAGTTCTTC
TRBV7-9	.	TRBD1	TRBJ1-4	CASSLGTGGDEKLFF	TGTGCCAGCAGCTTAGGAACAGGGGGCGATGAAAAACTGTTTTTT
TRBV18	.	TRBD1	TRBJ2-3	CASSPLGQGTDTQYF	TGTGCCAGCTCACCATTAGGACAGGGAACAGATACGCAGTATTTT
TRBV3-1/TRBV3-2	.	.	TRBJ2-5	CASGGPVPETQYF	TGTGCCTCCGGGGGACCAGTCCCGGAGACCCAGTACTTC
TRBV18	.	TRBD2	TRBJ2-1	CASSPPRGGLNEQFF	TGTGCCAGCTCACCGCCACGGGGGGGCCTCAATGAGCAGTTCTTC
TRBV12-3/TRBV12-4	.	TRBD2	TRBJ2-1	CASSLRRGIEQFF	TGTGCCAGCAGTTTAAGGCGGGGGATTGAGCAGTTCTTC
TRBV5-1	.	TRBD2	TRBJ2-3	CASGSGDRTDTQYF	TGCGCCAGCGGAAGCGGGGATAGGACAGATACGCAGTATTTT
TRBV5-4	.	.	TRBJ2-7	CASSLEGGAPLDEQYF	TGTGCCAGCAGCTTGGAGGGCGGGGCCCCTCTCGACGAGCAGTACTTC
TRBV7-2	once	.	TRBJ2-1	CASSSSLGSYNEQFF	TGTGCCAGCAGTTCTAGTTTGGGTTCCTACAATGAGCAGTTCTTC
TRBV3-1/TRBV3-2	.	.	TRBJ1-6	CASSQGRANSPLHF	TGTGCCAGCAGCCAGGGCAGGGCCAACTCACCCCTCCACTTT
TRBV9	.	TRBD2	TRBJ2-3	CASSAHGGGSSRDTQYF	TGTGCCAGCAGCGCACACGGCGGGGGGTCGAGCAGAGATACGCAGTATTTT
TRBV1	once	.	TRBJ1-3	CTGQPSSSGNTIYF	TGCACCGGACAGCCTTCGAGCTCTGGAAACACCATATATTTT
TRBV5-5	.	.	TRBJ2-4	CASRDDRSKNIQYF	TGTGCCAGCAGGGACGACAGAAGCAAAAACATTCAGTACTTC
TRBV10-1	few	.	TRBJ1-1	CASSMRVGEAFF	TGCGCCAGCAGTATGAGGGTTGGTGAAGCTTTCTTT
TRBV19	.	.	TRBJ1-1	CASSLRVGNTEAFF	TGTGCCAGTAGTCTCAGGGTCGGGAACACTGAAGCTTTCTTT
TRBV4-2	.	TRBD2	TRBJ2-3	CASSQGLAGGTDTQYF	TGTGCCAGCAGCCAAGGACTAGCGGGGGGGACAGATACGCAGTATTTT
TRBV5-4	.	TRBD1	TRBJ2-7	CASSPGDRVGEQYF	TGTGCCAGCAGCCCCGGGGACAGGGTAGGCGAGCAGTACTTC
TRBV5-1	.	.	TRBJ2-7	CASSLGEGSSYEQYF	TGCGCCAGCAGCTTGGGGGAAGGGAGCTCCTACGAGCAGTACTTC
TRBV18	.	.	TRBJ1-6	CASSPGGNSYNSPLHF	TGTGCCAGCTCACCAGGGGGCAACTCCTATAATTCACCCCTCCACTTT
TRBV24-1	.	TRBD1	TRBJ2-2	CATTGGYPGELFF	TGTGCCACCACAGGGGGATACCCCGGGGAGCTGTTTTTT
TRBV19	.	.	TRBJ2-7	CASSIVLSQGKKNEQYF	TGTGCCAGTAGTATAGTACTGTCGCAGGGCAAGAAAAACGAGCAGTACTTC
TRBV20-1	.	TRBD1	TRBJ2-3	CSASVGQGTDTQYF	TGCAGTGCTAGTGTGGGACAGGGAACGGATACGCAGTATTTT
TRBV2	once	.	TRBJ1-3	CASGEESDSGNTIYF	TGTGCCAGCGGTGAGGAGAGCGACTCTGGAAACACCATATATTTT
TRBV3-1/TRBV3-2	.	.	TRBJ2-7	CASSQAGVAALEQYF	TGTGCCAGCAGCCAAGCGGGGGTAGCAGCCCTCGAGCAGTACTTC
TRBV5-1	.	TRBD1	TRBJ1-2	CASSTRDRVGYTF	TGCGCCAGCAGCACCCGGGACAGGGTTGGCTACACCTTC
TRBV7-9	.	.	TRBJ1-1	CASSLEANTEAFF	TGTGCCAGCAGCTTAGAAGCGAACACTGAAGCTTTCTTT
TRBV5-6	.	.	TRBJ2-1	CASSLDSGPRGSGEQFF	TGTGCCAGCAGCTTGGACTCGGGACCAAGGGGGTCTGGTGAGCAGTTCTTC
TRBV15	.	.	TRBJ1-1	CATSRADSFSEAFF	TGTGCCACCAGCAGAGCGGACAGTTTCAGTGAAGCTTTCTTT
TRBV2	.	TRBD2	TRBJ2-7	CASIVRGDEQYF	TGTGCCAGCATCGTGCGGGGGGACGAGCAGTACTTC
TRBV5-1	.	.	TRBJ1-4	CASRNPGLNEKLFF	TGCGCCAGCAGAAATCCGGGACTCAATGAAAAACTGTTTTTT
TRBV27	.	.	TRBJ2-2	CASSPSGTLVTGELFF	TGTGCCAGCAGTCCTTCCGGGACACTGGTCACCGGGGAGCTGTTTTTT
TRBV2	.	.	TRBJ1-3	CARTGPGGNTIYF	TGTGCCAGGACAGGCCCGGGAGGAAACACCATATATTTT
TRBV2	once	TRBD1	TRBJ2-7	CASAPTGASYEQYF	TGTGCCAGCGCCCCGACAGGGGCCTCCTACGAGCAGTACTTC
TRBV3-1/TRBV3-2	.	.	TRBJ2-1	CASRLTGLPYNEQFF	TGTGCCAGCAGACTTACAGGGTTGCCCTACAATGAGCAGTTCTTC
TRBV18	.	TRBD1	TRBJ1-6	CASSFRTGSYNSPLHF	TGTGCCAGCTCATTCCGGACAGGCTCCTATAATTCACCCCTCCACTTT
TRBV7-3	.	.	TRBJ2-1	CASSPHLQRDNEQFF	TGTGCCAGCAGCCCCCACCTCCAGCGTGACAATGAGCAGTTCTTC
TRBV24-1	.	TRBD1	TRBJ2-5	CATSDLNRGETQYF	TGTGCCACCAGTGATTTGAACAGGGGGGAGACCCAGTACTTC
TRBV30	.	.	TRBJ1-1	CAWSPGLRNTEAFF	TGTGCCTGGAGCCCCGGACTGAGGAACACTGAAGCTTTCTTT
TRBV10-1	.	TRBD1	TRBJ2-3	CASSEEWTGGYISTDTQYF	TGCGCCAGCAGTGAGGAGTGGACAGGGGGATACATTAGCACAGATACGCAGTATTTT
TRBV9	.	.	TRBJ1-6	CASSVGGSSYNSPLHF	TGTGCCAGCAGCGTAGGTGGTAGCTCCTATAATTCACCCCTCCACTTT
TRBV2	.	TRBD2	TRBJ2-3	CASNELAVTDTQYF	TGTGCCAGCAATGAACTAGCGGTCACAGATACGCAGTATTTT
TRBV7-9	.	.	TRBJ2-3	CASSLDGGMDTQYF	TGTGCCAGCAGCTTAGACGGAGGGATGGATACGCAGTATTTT
TRBV11-2	.	.	TRBJ2-3	CASSLDGGDTQYF	TGTGCCAGCAGCTTAGATGGCGGGGATACGCAGTATTTT
TRBV6-2/TRBV6-3	.	.	TRBJ1-6	CASSYGDSPSPLHF	TGTGCCAGCAGTTACGGGGACTCCCCTTCACCCCTCCACTTT
TRBV6-5	.	TRBD1	TRBJ2-7	CASRSEGQGLNEQYF	TGTGCCAGCAGATCCGAGGGACAGGGTCTAAACGAGCAGTACTTC
TRBV5-4	.	.	TRBJ1-3	CASSLQGSSGNTIYF	TGTGCCAGCAGCTTGCAGGGGAGCTCTGGAAACACCATATATTTT
TRBV7-2	.	.	TRBJ1-5	CASSPRPYSNQPQHF	TGTGCCAGCAGCCCCCGCCCCTATAGCAATCAGCCCCAGCATTTT
TRBV29-1	.	TRBD1	TRBJ1-2	CSAEGGTENLYGYTF	TGCAGCGCTGAAGGCGGGACAGAGAACCTCTATGGCTACACCTTC
TRBV2	.	TRBD2	TRBJ2-1	CASSELVISGGAGNEQFF	TGTGCCAGCAGTGAACTGGTGATTAGCGGGGGGGCGGGAAATGAGCAGTTCTTC
TRBV30	once	.	TRBJ1-1	CAWRGGNTEAFF	TGTGCCTGGAGAGGCGGGAACACTGAAGCTTTCTTT